These 30 T cell receptor beta chains share one sample of origin, sequenced in a study of blood T cell repertoires in COVID-19. The method was immunoSEQ multiplex PCR; TCRdb's version includes in-frame clones alone and lacks a portion of them. The data show about 170,000 clones, around four fifths seen once. Sequencing was done on a sample of peripheral blood. These receptor sequences come from a woman of 80 years or more with COVID-19, enrolled during active disease.

This clone was picked up one time. The CDR3 protein is CASSHGTGGYGYTF. DNA of the CDR3: TGTGCCAGCAGCCACGGGACAGGGGGCTATGGCTACACCTTC. V and J are TRBV7-2 and TRBJ1-2; 11 bases map to TRBD1. V shed 5 bases and J 4 bases; nucleotides not matched to a gene: 3. CDR3 size: 14 residues. Germline CDR1 is SGHTA and CDR2 is FQGNSA. The full variable domain, in which reference TRBV7-2 and TRBJ1-2 provide the parts outside the CDR3, is GAGVSQSPSNKVTEKGKDVELRCDPISGHTALYWYRQSLGQGLEFLIYFQGNSAPDKSGLPSDRFSAERTGGSVSTLTIQRTQQEDSAVYLCASSHGTGGYGYTFGSGTRLTVV.

This sequence joins TRBV6-2 or TRBV6-3 and TRBJ1-2; 8 bases map to TRBD1. This CDR3 has 15 amino acids. The germline CDR1 and CDR2 sequences are MNHEY and SVGEGT. The trim removed 4 bases at V and 9 bases at J, leaving 13 bases unmatched. The DNA for the CDR3 is TGTGCCAGCAGTTCCCCGGACAGGGCACCTCTAAGCTACACCTTC. This sequence encodes CASSSPDRAPLSYTF.

The J gene is TRBJ2-7, the V gene TRBV28, with D possibly TRBD1 on 5 matching bases. CDR1 and CDR2 from the germline V gene are MDHEN and SYDVKM. Trimming left V 8 bases short and J 7 bases short, with 12 bases between. This CDR3 contains 11 residues. The CDR3 loop is CASESKGEQYF. CDR3 coding DNA: TGTGCCAGCGAGAGTAAGGGGGAGCAGTACTTC.

The chain is built from TRBV5-4 and TRBJ1-3, with TRBD1 as a possible D gene (5 bases). Germline V CDR1 and CDR2: SGHNT, YYREEE (reference sequence). The CDR3 is made up of 14 amino acids. Trimming removed 2 bases at V and 4 bases at J, with 10 bases between. CDR3 nucleotide sequence: TGTGCCAGCAGCTTCGGGGGGTCGGGAAACACCATATATTTT. Amino acids: CASSFGGSGNTIYF.

The chain recombines TRBV2 with TRBJ1-3; 8 bases are a match to TRBD1. Germline values: CDR1 SNHLY, CDR2 FYNNEI. CDR3 size: 15 residues. V trimming: 4 bases; J trimming: 0 bases; junction bases outside the gene matches: 2. CDR3 residues: CASSGTGRSGNTIYF. The CDR3 coding sequence is TGTGCCAGCAGTGGGACAGGGCGCTCTGGAAACACCATATATTTT.

CDR3 region: CATSRDMFGDRVLNEQFF. In DNA form, the CDR3 reads TGTGCCACCAGCAGAGATATGTTTGGGGACAGGGTTTTGAATGAGCAGTTCTTC. This chain connects TRBV15 to TRBJ2-1; 9 nucleotides align to TRBD1. Germline trimming cut 0 bases from V and 7 bases from J; bases unmatched to any gene: 13. Looked up from germline, CDR1 is LNHNV and CDR2 is YYDKDF (reference sequence). The CDR3 consists of 18 residues.

In its sample, this clone was seen once. This chain uses TRBV5-4 with TRBJ1-1; tentative D call: TRBD1 (6 bases). Germline V gene data show CDR1 as SGHNT and CDR2 as YYREEE (reference sequence). The length of the CDR3 is 15 residues. Between the trimmed V and J ends, which lost 5 bases and 4 bases, there was a span of 18 bases. CDR3 region: CASSGAGDLGTEAFF. CDR3 coding DNA: TGTGCCAGCAGTGGGGCAGGGGATCTTGGCACTGAAGCTTTCTTT. The variable domain in full, with the rest retrieved from reference TRBV5-4 and TRBJ1-1, is ETGVTQSPTHLIKTRGQQVTLRCSSQSGHNTVSWYQQALGQGPQFIFQYYREEENGRGNFPPRFSGLQFPNYSSELNVNALELDDSALYLCASSGAGDLGTEAFFGQGTRLTVV.

The chain combines TRBV19 with TRBJ2-3, with D tentatively TRBD2 (7 bases). V was cut by 6 bases and J by 0 bases, with 28 bases left in between. Germline V gene lookup returns CDR1 LNHDA and CDR2 SQIVND (reference sequence). The CDR3 runs 20 residues. The CDR3 sequence is CASSTLGGLVGSGSTDTQYF. DNA for the CDR3: TGTGCCAGTAGCACCCTGGGGGGGCTTGTCGGTAGCGGGAGCACAGATACGCAGTATTTT.

This chain joins TRBV6-2 or TRBV6-3 and TRBJ2-4; perhaps TRBD1 as D (5 bases). Germline V gene lookup returns CDR1 MNHEY and CDR2 SVGEGT. Trimming stripped 5 bases from V and 0 bases from J, with 11 bases between. The CDR3 totals 15 residues. The CDR3 bases are TGTGCCAGCAGTCCCCGACAGCTAGCCAAAAACATTCAGTACTTC. Protein product: CASSPRQLAKNIQYF.

The rearrangement joins TRBV2 to TRBJ2-7; TRBD2 matches 7 bases. The V gene end was trimmed by 3 bases and the J gene end by 5 bases; junction bases not matched to a gene: 10. This CDR3 is built from 15 residues. Germline CDR1 reads SNHLY; CDR2 reads FYNNEI. CDR3 residues: CASSEAGRGSNEQYF. The DNA for the CDR3 is TGTGCCAGCAGTGAGGCGGGGCGGGGGTCTAACGAGCAGTACTTC.

V is TRBV5-1 and J is TRBJ1-2; D perhaps matches TRBD1 (6 bases). There are 14 residues in the CDR3. Germline V lookup: CDR1 SGHRS, CDR2 YFSETQ. The V and J ends lost 2 bases and 5 bases respectively, with 13 bases between them. CDR3 nucleotides: TGCGCCAGCAGCTTCAGTCCAGGGGAGTATGGCTACACCTTC. It is translated as CASSFSPGEYGYTF. Filled out from reference TRBV5-1 and TRBJ1-2, the complete variable domain reads KAGVTQTPRYLIKTRGQQVTLSCSPISGHRSVSWYQQTPGQGLQFLFEYFSETQRNKGNFPGRFSGRQFSNSRSEMNVSTLELGDSALYLCASSFSPGEYGYTFGSGTRLTVV.

The chain combines TRBV3-1 (or the pseudogene TRBV3-2) with TRBJ1-4; D remains unclear. CDR1 is LGHDT, CDR2 YNNKEL, per germline (reference sequence). The CDR3 totals 14 residues. Trimming stripped 6 bases from V and 0 bases from J, with 8 bases between. The CDR3 is CASSSVATNEKLFF. The CDR3 DNA reads as TGTGCCAGCAGTTCGGTGGCAACTAATGAAAAACTGTTTTTT.

The gene calls are TRBV5-1 and TRBJ2-1; D is unclear. The CDR3 runs to 14 residues. V lost 6 bases and J lost 3, with 13 bases in between. Germline CDR1 reads SGHRS; CDR2 reads YFSETQ. CDR3 loop: CASKALQLYNEQFF. Written as DNA, the CDR3 is TGCGCCAGCAAAGCCCTTCAACTCTACAATGAGCAGTTCTTC. The variable domain in full, completed from reference TRBV5-1 and TRBJ2-1, reads KAGVTQTPRYLIKTRGQQVTLSCSPISGHRSVSWYQQTPGQGLQFLFEYFSETQRNKGNFPGRFSGRQFSNSRSEMNVSTLELGDSALYLCASKALQLYNEQFFGPGTRLTVL.

The gene calls are TRBV4-1 and TRBJ2-7; 11 bases line up with TRBD2. The CDR3 contains 15 residues. V lost 4 bases and J lost 6; bases outside the gene matches: 8. Germline V gives CDR1 MGHRA, CDR2 YSYEKL. The CDR3 loop is CASSPRVAGGGEQYF. CDR3 coding DNA: TGCGCCAGCAGCCCTCGAGTAGCGGGAGGGGGCGAGCAGTACTTC.

The DNA of the CDR3 is TGTGCCAGCAGTGAATCCGGGGAAGGGGAAAAACTGTTTTTT. Amino acids: CASSESGEGEKLFF. J is TRBJ1-4 and V is TRBV2, with unresolved D. Trimming cost V 2 bases and J 8 bases, with 12 bases left between them. This CDR3 has 14 residues. CDR1 is SNHLY, CDR2 FYNNEI, per germline.

The chain recombines TRBV18 with TRBJ2-7, with 9 bases aligning to TRBD2. CDR1 is KGHSH, CDR2 LQKENI, per germline. This CDR3 has 15 amino acids. The V and J ends lost 4 bases and 6 bases, in that order; junction bases with no gene match: 10. DNA for the CDR3: TGTGCCAGCTCACTCGAAGCGGGGGGCCACGGCGAGCAGTACTTC. Translated, it gives CASSLEAGGHGEQYF.

This chain joins TRBV18 and TRBJ2-5; perhaps TRBD1 as D (5 bases). V was cut by 2 bases and J by 1 base, with 8 bases left in between. The CDR3 covers 14 residues. Germline values: CDR1 KGHSH, CDR2 LQKENI. CDR3 loop: CASSPGAAQETQYF. The DNA for the CDR3 is TGTGCCAGCTCACCAGGGGCGGCCCAAGAGACCCAGTACTTC.

The rearrangement joins TRBV3-1 (or the pseudogene TRBV3-2) to TRBJ1-1, with unresolved D. Germline CDR1 reads LGHDT; CDR2 reads YNNKEL (reference sequence). Trimming left V 7 bases short and J 4 bases short, with 19 bases between. This CDR3 contains 15 residues. This chain's CDR3 is CASTMTGVRTTEAFF. CDR3 DNA: TGTGCCAGCACCATGACCGGGGTACGAACCACTGAAGCTTTCTTT.

The V and J genes are TRBV11-2 and TRBJ2-7; 9 bases align to TRBD1. Germline CDR1 reads SGHAT; CDR2 reads FQNNGV. The length of the CDR3 is 15 residues. The J segment lost 5 bases and the V segment lost 4 bases, leaving 9 bases of the junction unmatched. CDR3 loop: CASSSRPGQGDEQYF. CDR3 coding DNA: TGTGCCAGCAGCTCCCGACCGGGACAGGGAGACGAGCAGTACTTC.

The chain couples TRBV5-1 to TRBJ2-1; weak D call: TRBD2 (6 bases). V lost 5 bases and J 1 base, leaving 10 bases between the germline ends. Germline V lookup: CDR1 SGHRS, CDR2 YFSETQ. This CDR3 has 14 amino acids. CDR3 in DNA: TGCGCCAGCAGAGATAGCGGATCCTACAATGAGCAGTTCTTC. Translated: CASRDSGSYNEQFF.

This clone has a single count. The V gene is TRBV5-8, the J gene TRBJ2-2; D remains unclear. The length of the CDR3 is 14 residues. Looked up from germline, CDR1 is SGHTS and CDR2 is YDEGEE. Trimming took off 0 bases at V and 1 base at J, with 4 bases between the two ends. The CDR3 region is CASSLARNTGELFF. The DNA for the CDR3 is TGTGCCAGCAGCTTGGCTAGGAACACCGGGGAGCTGTTTTTT.

The chain employs TRBV5-1 and TRBJ1-2; D may be TRBD1 (5 bases). The CDR3 is 14 amino acids. Germline V CDR1 and CDR2: SGHRS, YFSETQ. V dropped 2 bases and J dropped 8 bases, with 16 bases sitting between them. CDR3 sequence: CASSFGTPEGGYTF. In nucleotides, the CDR3 is TGCGCCAGCAGCTTCGGGACCCCGGAGGGCGGCTACACCTTC. Looking up the rest from reference TRBV5-1 and TRBJ1-2 gives the full variable domain: KAGVTQTPRYLIKTRGQQVTLSCSPISGHRSVSWYQQTPGQGLQFLFEYFSETQRNKGNFPGRFSGRQFSNSRSEMNVSTLELGDSALYLCASSFGTPEGGYTFGSGTRLTVV.

J is TRBJ2-2 and V is TRBV12-3 or TRBV12-4; D not resolved. Trimming pared 3 bases from V and 3 bases from J, leaving 5 bases between. The CDR3 runs to 13 residues. The CDR3 loop reads CASSFQYTGELFF. CDR3 sequence (DNA): TGTGCCAGCAGTTTTCAGTACACCGGGGAGCTGTTTTTT.

A single count supports this clone. V gene TRBV6-5 combines with J gene TRBJ1-1; possibly TRBD1 for D (6 bases). Germline loops: CDR1 MNHEY, CDR2 SVGAGI. Trimming stripped 2 bases from V and 2 bases from J, with 12 bases between. The CDR3 spans 15 residues. This CDR3 is CASSYNRDLNTEAFF. In DNA form, the CDR3 reads TGTGCCAGCAGTTACAACAGGGACCTAAACACTGAAGCTTTCTTT.

J is TRBJ2-1 and V is TRBV24-1; 10 bases fit TRBD2. V shed 4 bases and J 10 bases; nucleotides not matched to a gene: 9. The length of the CDR3 is 15 residues. Per germline, CDR1 KGHDR and CDR2 SFDVKD. The CDR3 loop is CATSEPRLAGDEQFF. CDR3 DNA sequence: TGTGCCACCAGTGAGCCTAGGCTAGCGGGAGACGAGCAGTTCTTC.

The chain's CDR3 is CAISEVSGTASMNTEAFF. The CDR3 DNA reads as TGTGCCATCAGTGAGGTCTCAGGGACAGCTTCGATGAACACTGAAGCTTTCTTT. The V and J genes are TRBV10-3 and TRBJ1-1; 7 bases match TRBD1. With 2 bases clipped from V and 0 bases from J, the junction kept 12 bases outside the gene matches. The CDR3 length is 18 residues. CDR1 and CDR2 (germline): ENHRY, SYGVKD.

V and J are TRBV19 and TRBJ2-5; D perhaps matches TRBD2 (6 bases). V was cut by 3 bases and J by 2 bases, with 13 bases left in between. Germline V gene data show CDR1 as LNHDA and CDR2 as SQIVND (reference sequence). This CDR3 is 15 amino acids long. The chain's CDR3 is CASSISSANQETQYF. The CDR3 DNA reads TGTGCCAGTAGTATCTCTAGCGCCAATCAAGAGACCCAGTACTTC.

This clone was detected only once. J is TRBJ1-2 and V is TRBV6-6, with a possible D match to TRBD1 (5 bases). The germline gives CDR1 MNHNY, CDR2 SVGAGI (reference sequence). Trimming left V 0 bases short and J 13 bases short, with 18 bases between. The CDR3 has 14 amino acids. CDR3 in amino acids: CASSYSGRDALGTF. The CDR3 region has the DNA TGTGCCAGCAGTTACTCGGGCAGGGATGCATTAGGCACCTTC.

The chain combines TRBV2 with TRBJ2-1, with 11 bases that match TRBD2. The junction had 8 bases not matched to a gene; V was cut back by 5 bases and J by 5 bases. The CDR3 has 16 residues. In germline, CDR1 is SNHLY, CDR2 FYNNEI. CDR3 DNA: TGTGCCAGCAGTTCCCCTAGCGGGGGGCCCGACAATGAGCAGTTCTTC. Translation: CASSSPSGGPDNEQFF. The full variable domain, its missing parts supplied by reference TRBV2 and TRBJ2-1, is EPEVTQTPSHQVTQMGQEVILRCVPISNHLYFYWYRQILGQKVEFLVSFYNNEISEKSEIFDDQFSVERPDGSNFTLKIRSTKLEDSAMYFCASSSPSGGPDNEQFFGPGTRLTVL.

In its sample, this clone was seen once. In DNA form, the CDR3 reads TGTGCCAGCAGATATGACACCTCTGGGGCCAACGTCCTGACTTTC. Translation gives CASRYDTSGANVLTF. V is TRBV5-4 and J is TRBJ2-6; D not resolved. This CDR3 has 15 amino acids. Germline values: CDR1 SGHNT, CDR2 YYREEE (reference sequence). V was shortened by 5 bases and J by 0 bases, with 9 bases between the two germline ends.